The subject of this entry is one T cell receptor (beta chain). Its matching antigen is unknown. CD4+ T cell isolation took place after 10 days of culture. From March to December 2020, the person had a SARS-CoV-2 infection that was confirmed by PCR. The sample originates from a study of vaccination effects on CD4 cells after COVID-19. About the study: A couple of convalescent donors provided samples 16 days and one week before vaccination.

The V gene's germline CDR1 is MNHNY and CDR2 SVGAGI (reference sequence). This CDR3 has 14 residues. V was clipped by 6 bases and J by 0 bases, with 9 bases between them. Libraries were prepared by immunoSEQ multiplex PCR; TCRdb keeps only in-frame clonotypes and omits some of them. The sample has approximately 46,000 clones, approximately 74% seen once; the top ten hold roughly 8.8%. The sequenced sample was CD4+ T cells from PBMCs cultured without peptide, obtained before COVID-19 vaccination. The sequence derives from a human donor who had a prior SARS-CoV-2 infection. The chain is built from TRBV6-6 and TRBJ1-3; D remains unclear. CDR3 sequence (DNA): TGTGCCAGCAGCCCTCCGGGCTCTGGAAACACCATATATTTT. It translates to CASSPPGSGNTIYF.